This TCR beta chain was recovered during a study of CD8 T cells in ankylosing spondylitis. Findings of the study overall: One TCR beta motif, made up of roughly 8 highly homologous variants, appeared characteristic of ankylosing spondylitis blood. As reported, disease-linked clones showed significant enrichment in matched ankylosing spondylitis synovial fluid.

As to this clonotype: Antigen: not known.

One entry per CDR3 protein, called by TCRdb with MiXCR from the 5' RACE reads. This table holds 200,000 to 250,000 distinct CDR3 sequences, 7% to 8% found once. CDR3 length equals 13 residues. The germline CDR1 and CDR2 sequences are MNHNS and SASEGT. V lost 6 bases and J lost 2, with 10 bases in between. The sequenced material came from blood, either unsorted or a sorted T cell fraction (not recorded which). This rearrangement joins TRBV6-1 to TRBJ1-2; D gene unclear. The receptor was isolated from a male donor with ankylosing spondylitis. CDR3 sequence: CASSLLSNYGYTF. CDR3 coding DNA: TGTGCCAGCAGCCTCCTATCAAACTATGGCTACACCTTC.